The rows below give T cell receptor beta chains drawn from one sample of a study of control samples from healthy donors and cancer patients. Clones were sequenced by immunoSEQ multiplex PCR, and TCRdb holds only the in-frame ones, with some missing. This table has just over 150,000 clones, roughly 94% appearing once. Sequenced: blood. The receptors stem from a woman aged 40 to 50 in good health. Both conserved end residues are part of each CDR3. A D gene is named only where the DNA matches it firmly. The size field is filled for only some rows; it gives once, few, many or a size class.

.	TRBV4-3	TRBJ1-2	few	TGCGCCAGCAGCCAAGGGCCAGGAGTCAACTATGGCTACACCTTC	CASSQGPGVNYGYTF
TRBD1	TRBV2	TRBJ1-2	.	TGTGCCAGCAGTGATCAGGGGGCTTACACCTTC	CASSDQGAYTF
.	TRBV19	TRBJ2-7	.	TGTGCCAGTAGTAGGGGCGGGACACCTTACTACGAGCAGTACTTC	CASSRGGTPYYEQYF
.	TRBV7-3	TRBJ1-2	.	TGTGCCAGCAGCTCGGCCCCAGGATATGGCTACACCTTC	CASSSAPGYGYTF
TRBD1	TRBV4-3	TRBJ2-1	.	TGCGCCAGCAGCCAACCGGCCGGGACAGGGGGCCTGAATGAGCAGTTCTTC	CASSQPAGTGGLNEQFF
.	TRBV3-1/TRBV3-2	TRBJ2-1	.	TGTGCCAGCAGCCAAGTTGGGGGCGTCTATTACAATGAGCAGTTCTTC	CASSQVGGVYYNEQFF
TRBD2	TRBV7-3	TRBJ2-3	.	TGTGCCAGCAGCTCTCGGACTAGCGGGGGTATAGATACGCAGTATTTT	CASSSRTSGGIDTQYF
TRBD1	TRBV7-8	TRBJ2-1	.	TGTGCCAGCAGCCCAAGAGGGGGCCGTGAGCAGTTCTTC	CASSPRGGREQFF
TRBD2	TRBV14	TRBJ2-1	.	TGTGCCAGCAGCCAAGGACTAGCGGGAAAGGGTGAGCAGTTCTTC	CASSQGLAGKGEQFF
TRBD1	TRBV7-2	TRBJ1-1	.	TGTGCCAGCAGCCCCGACAGGGGCTTCCCTGAAGCTTTCTTT	CASSPDRGFPEAFF
TRBD1	TRBV27	TRBJ1-4	.	TGTGCCAGCAGTTGGGACAGGGATGAAAAACTGTTTTTT	CASSWDRDEKLFF
.	TRBV7-9	TRBJ1-2	.	TGTGCCAGCAGCTTAGCAGGTTCTCGTGGCTACACCTTC	CASSLAGSRGYTF
.	TRBV12-5	TRBJ1-2	once	TGTGCTAGTGGACAGAACTATGGCTACACCTTC	CASGQNYGYTF
TRBD1	TRBV4-1	TRBJ1-3	.	TGCGCCAGCAGCCAAGCGGACAGGGTTTCTGGAAACACCATATATTTT	CASSQADRVSGNTIYF
.	TRBV3-1/TRBV3-2	TRBJ1-5	.	TGTGCCAGCAGCCAAGATCCCGCAGGGTTGCGGCAGCCCCAGCATTTT	CASSQDPAGLRQPQHF
.	TRBV9	TRBJ2-2	once	TGTGCCAGCAGCCCCATGGAGACCGGGGAGCTGTTTTTT	CASSPMETGELFF
TRBD1	TRBV25-1	TRBJ1-1	.	TGTGCCAGCAGTGATCCGGGACAGGGGATGACTGAAGCTTTCTTT	CASSDPGQGMTEAFF
.	TRBV4-1	TRBJ1-1	.	TGCGCCAGCAGCCAATCGGGGGGGAGAACCAGAGAAGCTTTCTTT	CASSQSGGRTREAFF
.	TRBV5-8	TRBJ1-1	.	TGTGCCAGCAGCTTGCGACTCTACCCGGGGGGCACTGAAGCTTTCTTT	CASSLRLYPGGTEAFF
.	TRBV7-2	TRBJ1-2	once	TGTGCCAGCAGCTTAGAGGGCTCTAACTATGGCTACACCTTC	CASSLEGSNYGYTF
TRBD2	TRBV3-1/TRBV3-2	TRBJ2-5	.	TGTGCCAGCAGCCAAATGGTTACTAGCGGGAGTTCAGAGACCCAGTACTTC	CASSQMVTSGSSETQYF
.	TRBV3-1/TRBV3-2	TRBJ1-1	.	TGTGCCAGCAGCCTAAACCGGGACTTTCAGAGGGCTGAAGCTTTCTTT	CASSLNRDFQRAEAFF
TRBD1	TRBV11-1	TRBJ1-1	.	TGTGCCAGCAGGGATAGGGACAGGGGAATGTCTGAAGCTTTCTTT	CASRDRDRGMSEAFF
TRBD1	TRBV5-6	TRBJ2-7	.	TGTGCCAGCAGCTGGACAGGGCCCTCCTACGAGCAGTACTTC	CASSWTGPSYEQYF